These 5 T cell receptor beta chains share one sample of origin, sequenced in a study of blood T cell repertoires in COVID-19 (dated by TCRdb to 2020 to 2021). Libraries were prepared through the immunoSEQ multiplex PCR assay. Here the immuneACCESS table is served through TCRdb, limited to in-frame sequences with V and J called. Missing clones are a known gap in these copies; in checked studies unresolved V genes cover under half, and the rest lacks a known reason. The sample profile shows under 200,000 clones; roughly 82% of them were found once. Of the sample, 4% to 6.5% falls within the top ten clones. The material sequenced was PBMCs or T cells enriched from blood (not recorded which). The receptors stem from an older woman with acute COVID-19.

As for this clone: The same CDR3 is also encoded by other DNA sequences in this sample. The rearrangement uses TRBV18 and TRBJ2-7, with D possibly being TRBD2 (6 bases). V shed 2 bases and J shed 3 bases, with 8 bases lying between them. Germline values: CDR1 KGHSH, CDR2 LQKENI. The CDR3 has 13 amino acids. Here the CDR3 reads CASSPGGNYEQYV. The DNA of the CDR3 is TGTGCCAGCTCACCAGGGGGGAACTACGAGCAGTACGTC.

V is TRBV4-3 and J is TRBJ2-1, with 11 bases aligning to TRBD2. The V and J ends lost 4 bases and 5 bases, in that order; junction bases with no gene match: 4. The CDR3 runs to 15 residues. Germline V gene data show CDR1 as LGHNA and CDR2 as YSLEER. For the CDR3, the DNA is TGCGCCAGCAGCCCGGGACTAGCGGCTGACAATGAGCAGTTCTTC. It yields the protein CASSPGLAADNEQFF.

This chain links TRBV6-2 or TRBV6-3 with TRBJ2-7; 7 positions match TRBD1. The ends lost 0 bases at V and 0 bases at J; junction bases unmatched: 2. The CDR3 is 15 residues long. Germline V gene lookup returns CDR1 MNHEY and CDR2 SVGEGT. The chain's CDR3 is CASSYSGQNSYEQYF. The CDR3, as DNA: TGTGCCAGCAGTTACTCGGGACAGAACTCCTACGAGCAGTACTTC.

This chain uses TRBV6-2 or TRBV6-3 with TRBJ2-5, with D unresolved. V gave up 6 bases and J gave up 7 bases, with 9 bases separating them. Germline values: CDR1 MNHEY, CDR2 SVGEGT. CDR3 size: 11 residues. The CDR3 DNA is TGTGCCAGCAGCCCTATCGGGACCCAGTACTTC. This codes for CASSPIGTQYF.

The table lists this clone with a few counts. The chain couples TRBV27 to TRBJ1-6, with 8 bases aligning to TRBD1. The germline CDR1 and CDR2 sequences are MNHEY and SMNVEV (reference sequence). The CDR3 is 15 amino acids. J lost 7 bases, V lost 2 bases, and 4 bases had no gene match. CDR3 nucleotide sequence: TGTGCCAGCAGTTTACGAACAGGGGGGAATTCACCCCTCCACTTT. This translates into CASSLRTGGNSPLHF.